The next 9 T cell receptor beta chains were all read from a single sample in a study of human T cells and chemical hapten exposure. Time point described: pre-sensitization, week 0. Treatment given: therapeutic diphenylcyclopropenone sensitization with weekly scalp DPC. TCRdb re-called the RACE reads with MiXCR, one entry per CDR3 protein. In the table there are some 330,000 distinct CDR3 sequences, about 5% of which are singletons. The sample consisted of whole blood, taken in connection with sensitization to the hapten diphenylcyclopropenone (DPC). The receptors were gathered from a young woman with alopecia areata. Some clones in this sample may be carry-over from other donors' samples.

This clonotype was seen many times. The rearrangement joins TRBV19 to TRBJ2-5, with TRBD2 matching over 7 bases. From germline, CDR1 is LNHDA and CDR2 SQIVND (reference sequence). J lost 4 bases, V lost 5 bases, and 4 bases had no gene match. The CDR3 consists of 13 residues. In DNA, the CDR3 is TGTGCCAGTAGTTGGACTAGTCGAGAGACCCAGTACTTC. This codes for CASSWTSRETQYF.

This chain's CDR3 is CASSSRDSWDTEAFF. The CDR3 DNA sequence: TGTGCCAGCAGCTCAAGGGACAGTTGGGACACTGAAGCTTTCTTT. The chain joins TRBV11-2 to TRBJ1-1; TRBD1 matches 7 bases. The CDR3 length is 15 residues. CDR1 and CDR2 from the germline V gene are SGHAT and FQNNGV. With V trimmed by 4 bases and J by 3 bases, 8 bases remained unmatched.

CDR3 nucleotides: TGCGCCAGCAGCCAAACTTCAGGGGGAGCCATCGAGACCCAGTACTTC. Protein: CASSQTSGGAIETQYF. This chain links TRBV4-1 with TRBJ2-5; 7 nucleotides agree with TRBD1. This CDR3 spans 16 amino acids. CDR1 is MGHRA, CDR2 YSYEKL, per germline. V dropped 2 bases and J dropped 5; count of bases not matched to a gene: 11.

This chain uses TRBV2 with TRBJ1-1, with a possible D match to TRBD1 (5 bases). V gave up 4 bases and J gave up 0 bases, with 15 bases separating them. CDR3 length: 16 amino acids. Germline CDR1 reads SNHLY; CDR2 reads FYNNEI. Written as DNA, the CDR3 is TGTGCCAGCAGTGTCGGAAAGGGGAGAATGAACACTGAAGCTTTCTTT. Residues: CASSVGKGRMNTEAFF.

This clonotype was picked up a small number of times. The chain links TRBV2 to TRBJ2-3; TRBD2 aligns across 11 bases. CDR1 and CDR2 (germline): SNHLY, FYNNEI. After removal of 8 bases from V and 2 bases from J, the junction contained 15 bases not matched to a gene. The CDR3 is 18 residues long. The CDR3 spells CASGLAGGVYVSTDTQYF. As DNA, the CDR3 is TGTGCCAGCGGGCTAGCGGGGGGCGTATACGTTTCCACAGATACGCAGTATTTT. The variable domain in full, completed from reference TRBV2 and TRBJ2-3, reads EPEVTQTPSHQVTQMGQEVILRCVPISNHLYFYWYRQILGQKVEFLVSFYNNEISEKSEIFDDQFSVERPDGSNFTLKIRSTKLEDSAMYFCASGLAGGVYVSTDTQYFGPGTRLTVL.

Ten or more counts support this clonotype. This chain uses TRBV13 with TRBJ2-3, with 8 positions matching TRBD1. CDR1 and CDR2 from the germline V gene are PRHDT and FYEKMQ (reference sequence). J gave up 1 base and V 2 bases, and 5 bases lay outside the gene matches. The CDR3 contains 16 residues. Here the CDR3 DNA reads TGTGCCAGCAGCTTACTACAGGGGGATGGCACAGATACGCAGTATTTT. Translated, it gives CASSLLQGDGTDTQYF.

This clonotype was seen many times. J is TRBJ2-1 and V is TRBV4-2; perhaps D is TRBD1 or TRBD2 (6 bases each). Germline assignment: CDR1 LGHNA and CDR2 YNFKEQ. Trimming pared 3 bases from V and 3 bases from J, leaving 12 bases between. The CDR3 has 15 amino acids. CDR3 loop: CASSQGGGDYNEQFF. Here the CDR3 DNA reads TGTGCCAGCAGCCAGGGGGGCGGAGACTACAATGAGCAGTTCTTC.

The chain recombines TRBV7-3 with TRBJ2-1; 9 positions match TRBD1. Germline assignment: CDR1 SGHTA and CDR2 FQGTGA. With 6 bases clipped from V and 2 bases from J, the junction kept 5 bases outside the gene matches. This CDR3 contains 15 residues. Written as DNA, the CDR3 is TGTGCCAGCAGTTTTACAGGGGGCCCCTACAATGAGCAGTTCTTC. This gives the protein CASSFTGGPYNEQFF.

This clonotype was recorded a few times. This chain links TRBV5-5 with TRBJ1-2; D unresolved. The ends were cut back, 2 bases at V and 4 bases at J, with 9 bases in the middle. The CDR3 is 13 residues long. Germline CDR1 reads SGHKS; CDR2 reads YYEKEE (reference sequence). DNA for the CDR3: TGTGCCAGCAGCTTCCCGGATTTCTATGGCTACACCTTC. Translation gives CASSFPDFYGYTF.